The rows below give T cell receptor beta chains drawn from one sample of a study of T cell responses to AZD1222 COVID-19 vaccine. This table comes from immunoSEQ multiplex PCR, and its TCRdb copy is limited to in-frame clones, with some not included. The repertoire holds about 110,000 clones, 87% seen once, with around 4.6% in the top ten. The sample in question was peripheral blood, obtained 28 days after the second AZD1222 dose. These receptors were collected from an adult who received the AZD1222 COVID-19 vaccine. Both conserved end residues are part of each CDR3. A D gene is named only where the DNA matches it firmly. The size entry is marked missing in some rows and otherwise reads once, few, many or a size class.

size,V,D,J,DNA,CDR3
.,TRBV27,.,TRBJ2-7,TGTGCCAGCAGTTATGCGGGACCAGCCTACGAGCAGTACTTC,CASSYAGPAYEQYF
.,TRBV6-5,.,TRBJ1-1,TGTGCCAGCAGTCCCACCATCCAGGGAGCTTTCTTT,CASSPTIQGAFF
.,TRBV2,.,TRBJ1-4,TGTGCCAGCAGTGAAGTGTCCGGGGCTTTGAATGAAAAACTGTTTTTT,CASSEVSGALNEKLFF
.,TRBV14,TRBD1,TRBJ2-7,TGTGCCAGCAGCCAAGACCCACAGGGGAGAAGGGAGCAGTACTTC,CASSQDPQGRREQYF
.,TRBV4-3,.,TRBJ1-1,TGCGCCAGCAGCCAAGAAGCCGTAGGGACTGAAGCTTTCTTT,CASSQEAVGTEAFF
once,TRBV19,.,TRBJ1-5,TGTGCCAGTAGTATGAGGTTCAGGGTGGGTCAGCCCCAGCATTTT,CASSMRFRVGQPQHF
once,TRBV7-3,.,TRBJ2-1,TGTGCCAGCAGCTTAACTCAGGGCAATGAGCAGTTCTTC,CASSLTQGNEQFF
.,TRBV27,TRBD2,TRBJ2-1,TGTGCCAGCAGTTTACGGGCAACTAGCGGCTACAATGAGCAGTTCTTC,CASSLRATSGYNEQFF
.,TRBV28,TRBD2,TRBJ2-5,TGTGCCAGCAGATCTAGCGGGGAAGTGACCCAGTACTTC,CASRSSGEVTQYF
.,TRBV3-1/TRBV3-2,.,TRBJ1-4,TGTGCCAGCAGCCTATTCCGGGACACAGGGAGGTCAACTAATGAAAAACTGTTTTTT,CASSLFRDTGRSTNEKLFF
.,TRBV18,.,TRBJ1-1,TGTGCCAGCTCCCTAAAAGGGGATATGAACACTGAAGCTTTCTTT,CASSLKGDMNTEAFF
.,TRBV5-5,.,TRBJ2-3,TGTGCCAGCAGCTTGGGTCCGGGCACAGATACGCAGTATTTT,CASSLGPGTDTQYF
.,TRBV30,.,TRBJ1-1,TGTGCCTGTTCGTTTCAATTCGGGTTGCGCACTGAAGCTTTCTTT,CACSFQFGLRTEAFF
once,TRBV9,TRBD1,TRBJ2-1,TGTGCCAGCAGCTCAGGAGACAGGGGGCATGAGCAGTTCTTC,CASSSGDRGHEQFF
.,TRBV30,TRBD1,TRBJ2-5,TGTGCCTGGAGTCCAAACAGGGGTACCCTTGGGGAGACCCAGTACTTC,CAWSPNRGTLGETQYF
.,TRBV19,TRBD1,TRBJ2-7,TGTGCCAGTAGTCCCGGGACAGGCGTCTACGAGCAGTACTTC,CASSPGTGVYEQYF
.,TRBV14,.,TRBJ2-3,TGTGCCAGCAGCCAAGGAACTAGCCCTAGCACAGATACGCAGTATTTT,CASSQGTSPSTDTQYF
.,TRBV27,.,TRBJ1-1,TGTGCCAGCAGTTTATCCTCACAGGCGAACACTGAAGCTTTCTTT,CASSLSSQANTEAFF
few,TRBV7-9,.,TRBJ1-2,TGTGCCAGCAGCAGAGGGACATTCGATGGCTACACCTTC,CASSRGTFDGYTF
few,TRBV10-2,.,TRBJ2-7,TGCGCCAGCAGTCAGAATGGGTACAACGAGCAGTACTTC,CASSQNGYNEQYF
.,TRBV18,TRBD2,TRBJ2-7,TGTGCCAGCTCACCACCGGCTAGCGGGGCATACGAGCAGTACTTC,CASSPPASGAYEQYF
.,TRBV3-1/TRBV3-2,TRBD2,TRBJ2-7,TGTGCCAGCAGCCAAGATCTGTCTAGCGGGACCTACGAGCAGTACTTC,CASSQDLSSGTYEQYF